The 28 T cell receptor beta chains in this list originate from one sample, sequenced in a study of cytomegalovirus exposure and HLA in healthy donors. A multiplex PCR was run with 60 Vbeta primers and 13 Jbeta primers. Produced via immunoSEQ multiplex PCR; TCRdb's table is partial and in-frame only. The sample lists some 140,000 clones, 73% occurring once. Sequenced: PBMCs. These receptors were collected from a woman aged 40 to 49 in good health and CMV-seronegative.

The CDR3 nucleotides are TGTGCCAGCAGTGAGGTTTTACAGATGAACACTGAAGCTTTCTTT. It translates to CASSEVLQMNTEAFF. The genes are TRBV6-1 and TRBJ1-1; D unresolved. The CDR3 loop spans 15 amino acids. Trimming took 3 bases from V and 0 from J, leaving 11 bases between them. Germline assignment: CDR1 MNHNS and CDR2 SASEGT.

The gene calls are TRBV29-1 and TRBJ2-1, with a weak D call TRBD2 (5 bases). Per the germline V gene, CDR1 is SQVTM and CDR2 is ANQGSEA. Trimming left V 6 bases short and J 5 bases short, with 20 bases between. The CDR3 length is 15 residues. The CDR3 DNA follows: TGCAGCGTGCTCGGGTCACGGACTGGGGACAATGAGCAGTTCTTC. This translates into CSVLGSRTGDNEQFF.

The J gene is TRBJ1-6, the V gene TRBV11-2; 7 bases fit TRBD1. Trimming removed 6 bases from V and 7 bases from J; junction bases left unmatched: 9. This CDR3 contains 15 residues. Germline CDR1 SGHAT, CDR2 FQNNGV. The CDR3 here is CASRTPGQLNSPLHF. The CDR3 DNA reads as TGTGCCAGCAGAACACCGGGACAGCTAAATTCACCCCTCCACTTT.

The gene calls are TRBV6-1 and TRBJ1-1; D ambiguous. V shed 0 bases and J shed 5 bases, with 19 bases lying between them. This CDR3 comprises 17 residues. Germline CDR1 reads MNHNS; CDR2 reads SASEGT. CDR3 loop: CASSEAMERWGGTEAFF. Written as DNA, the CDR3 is TGTGCCAGCAGTGAAGCCATGGAGAGGTGGGGAGGGACTGAAGCTTTCTTT.

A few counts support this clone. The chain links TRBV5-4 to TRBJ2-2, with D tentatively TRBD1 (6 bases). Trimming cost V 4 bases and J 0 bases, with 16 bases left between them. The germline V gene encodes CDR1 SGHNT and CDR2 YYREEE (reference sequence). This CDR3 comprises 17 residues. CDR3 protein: CASSTDRMNSNTGELFF. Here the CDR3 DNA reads TGTGCCAGCAGCACTGACAGGATGAACTCGAACACCGGGGAGCTGTTTTTT.

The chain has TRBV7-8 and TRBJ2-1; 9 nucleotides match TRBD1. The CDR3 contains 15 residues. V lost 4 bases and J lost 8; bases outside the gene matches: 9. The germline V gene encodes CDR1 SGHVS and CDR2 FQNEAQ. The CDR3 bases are TGTGCCAGCAGCTCGATAGAGAGACAGGGGGATGAGCAGTTCTTC. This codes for CASSSIERQGDEQFF.

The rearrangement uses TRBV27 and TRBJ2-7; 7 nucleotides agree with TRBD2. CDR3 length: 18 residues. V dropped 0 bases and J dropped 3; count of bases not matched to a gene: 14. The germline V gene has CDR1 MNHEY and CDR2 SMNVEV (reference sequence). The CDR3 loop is CASSLSVGGDPGFYEQYF. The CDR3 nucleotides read TGTGCCAGCAGTTTATCGGTTGGGGGGGACCCTGGATTCTACGAGCAGTACTTC.

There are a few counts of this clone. This chain's CDR3 is CASSRLAGGTGELFF. For the CDR3, the DNA is TGTGCCAGCAGCCGACTAGCGGGAGGAACCGGGGAGCTGTTTTTT. The chain links TRBV11-3 to TRBJ2-2; 13 nucleotides match TRBD2. This CDR3 contains 15 residues. The V gene end was trimmed by 5 bases and the J gene end by 5 bases; junction bases not matched to a gene: 2. CDR1 and CDR2 from the germline V gene are SGHNT and YENEEA.

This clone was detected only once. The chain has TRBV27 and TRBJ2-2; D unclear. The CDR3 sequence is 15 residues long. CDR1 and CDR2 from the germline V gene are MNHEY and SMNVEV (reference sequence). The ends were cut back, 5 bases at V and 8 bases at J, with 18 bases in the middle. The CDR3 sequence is CASSPTFTTAGELFF. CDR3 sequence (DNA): TGTGCCAGCAGTCCAACATTTACTACGGCTGGGGAGCTGTTTTTT.

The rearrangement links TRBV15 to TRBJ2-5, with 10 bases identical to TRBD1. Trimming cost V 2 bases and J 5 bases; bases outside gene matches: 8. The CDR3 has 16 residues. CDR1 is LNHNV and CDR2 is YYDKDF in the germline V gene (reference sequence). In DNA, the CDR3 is TGTGCCACCAGCAGAACCGGACAGGGGGGTAAGGAGACCCAGTACTTC. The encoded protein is CATSRTGQGGKETQYF.

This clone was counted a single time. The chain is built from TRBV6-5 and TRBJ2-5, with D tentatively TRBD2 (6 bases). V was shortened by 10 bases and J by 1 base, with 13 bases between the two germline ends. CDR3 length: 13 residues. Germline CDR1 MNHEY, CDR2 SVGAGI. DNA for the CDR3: TGTGCCACAAACGGGGGTCCCCAAGAGACCCAGTACTTC. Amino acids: CATNGGPQETQYF.

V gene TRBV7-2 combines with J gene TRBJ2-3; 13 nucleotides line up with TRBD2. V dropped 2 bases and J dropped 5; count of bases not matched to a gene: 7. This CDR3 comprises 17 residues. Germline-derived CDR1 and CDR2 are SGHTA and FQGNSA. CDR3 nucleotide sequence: TGTGCCAGCAGCTTACGAGGACTAGCGGGGGAGGAAGATACGCAGTATTTT. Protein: CASSLRGLAGEEDTQYF.

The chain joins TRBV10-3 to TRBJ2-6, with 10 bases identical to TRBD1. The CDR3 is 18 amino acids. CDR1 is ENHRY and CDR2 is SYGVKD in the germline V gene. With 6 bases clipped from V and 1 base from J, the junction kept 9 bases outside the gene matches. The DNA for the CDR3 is TGTGCCATCAGCCTCCGGGACAGGGGTTTATCTGGGGCCAACGTCCTGACTTTC. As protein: CAISLRDRGLSGANVLTF.

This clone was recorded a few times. In DNA, the CDR3 is TGTGCCAGCACCAGGGGGGTCCCCTACAATGAGCAGTTCTTC. Its translation: CASTRGVPYNEQFF. The chain has TRBV27 and TRBJ2-1; TRBD1 might be the D (7 bases). The germline gives CDR1 MNHEY, CDR2 SMNVEV (reference sequence). CDR3 length: 14 amino acids. Trimming cost V 7 bases and J 2 bases, with 12 bases left between them.

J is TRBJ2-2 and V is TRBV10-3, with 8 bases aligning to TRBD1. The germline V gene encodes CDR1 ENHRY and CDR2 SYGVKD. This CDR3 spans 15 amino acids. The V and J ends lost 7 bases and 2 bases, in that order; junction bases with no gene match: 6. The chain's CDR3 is CAITGTGVNTGELFF. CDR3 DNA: TGTGCCATCACCGGGACAGGAGTAAACACCGGGGAGCTGTTTTTT.

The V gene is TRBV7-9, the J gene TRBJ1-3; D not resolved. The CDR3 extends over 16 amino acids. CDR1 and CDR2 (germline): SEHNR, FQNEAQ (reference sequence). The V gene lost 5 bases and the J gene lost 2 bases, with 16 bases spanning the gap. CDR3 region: CASSPPGPFPGNTIYF. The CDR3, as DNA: TGTGCCAGCAGCCCCCCTGGGCCCTTCCCTGGAAACACCATATATTTT.

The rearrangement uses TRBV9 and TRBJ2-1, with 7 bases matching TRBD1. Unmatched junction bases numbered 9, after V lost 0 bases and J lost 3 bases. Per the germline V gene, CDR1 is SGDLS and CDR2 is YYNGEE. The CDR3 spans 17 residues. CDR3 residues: CASSVGPDRAGYNEQFF. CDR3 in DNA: TGTGCCAGCAGCGTAGGTCCCGACAGGGCAGGCTACAATGAGCAGTTCTTC.

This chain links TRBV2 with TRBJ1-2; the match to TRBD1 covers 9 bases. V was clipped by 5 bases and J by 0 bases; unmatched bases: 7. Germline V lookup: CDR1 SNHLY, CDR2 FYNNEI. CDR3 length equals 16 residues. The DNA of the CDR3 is TGTGCCAGCAGTCTAACCGGGACAGGGACTAACTATGGCTACACCTTC. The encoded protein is CASSLTGTGTNYGYTF.

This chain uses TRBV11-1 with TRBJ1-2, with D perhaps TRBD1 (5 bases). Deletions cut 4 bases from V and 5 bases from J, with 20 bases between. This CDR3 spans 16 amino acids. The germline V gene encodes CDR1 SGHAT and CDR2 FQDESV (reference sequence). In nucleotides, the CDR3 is TGTGCCAGCAGCTCCAGATCGGGCAGGACAATATATGGCTACACCTTC. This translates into CASSSRSGRTIYGYTF.

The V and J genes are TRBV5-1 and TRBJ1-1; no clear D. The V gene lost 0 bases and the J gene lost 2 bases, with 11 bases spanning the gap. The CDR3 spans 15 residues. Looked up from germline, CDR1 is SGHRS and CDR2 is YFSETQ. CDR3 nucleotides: TGCGCCAGCAGCTTGGAACAGCAGTTCAACACTGAAGCTTTCTTT. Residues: CASSLEQQFNTEAFF.

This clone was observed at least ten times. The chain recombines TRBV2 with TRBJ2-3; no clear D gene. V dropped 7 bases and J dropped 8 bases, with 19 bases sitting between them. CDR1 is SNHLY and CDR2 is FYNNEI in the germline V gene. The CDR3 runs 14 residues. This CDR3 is CASTRFPERGTQYF. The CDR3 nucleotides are TGTGCCAGCACGAGGTTTCCGGAACGAGGTACGCAGTATTTT.

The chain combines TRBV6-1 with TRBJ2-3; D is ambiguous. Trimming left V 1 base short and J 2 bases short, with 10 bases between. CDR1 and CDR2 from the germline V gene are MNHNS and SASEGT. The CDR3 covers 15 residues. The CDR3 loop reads CASSEGAGNTDTQYF. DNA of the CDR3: TGTGCCAGCAGTGAAGGGGCAGGCAACACAGATACGCAGTATTTT.

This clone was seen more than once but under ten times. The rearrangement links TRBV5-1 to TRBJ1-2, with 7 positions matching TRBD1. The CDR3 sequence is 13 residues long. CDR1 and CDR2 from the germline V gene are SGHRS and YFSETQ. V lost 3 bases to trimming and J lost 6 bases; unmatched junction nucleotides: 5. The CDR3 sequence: CASSWTGEDGYTF. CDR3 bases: TGCGCCAGCAGCTGGACAGGAGAGGATGGCTACACCTTC.

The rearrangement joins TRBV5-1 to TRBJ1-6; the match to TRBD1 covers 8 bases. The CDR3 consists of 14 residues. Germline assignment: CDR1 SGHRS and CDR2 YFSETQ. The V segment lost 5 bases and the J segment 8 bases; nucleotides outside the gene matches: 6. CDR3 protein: CASSMTDRDSPLHF. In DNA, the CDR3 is TGCGCCAGCAGTATGACGGACAGGGATTCACCCCTCCACTTT.

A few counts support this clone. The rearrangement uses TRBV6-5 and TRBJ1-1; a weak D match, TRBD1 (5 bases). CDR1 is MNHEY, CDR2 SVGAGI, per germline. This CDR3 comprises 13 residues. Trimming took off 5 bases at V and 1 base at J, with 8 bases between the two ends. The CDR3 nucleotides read TGTGCCAGCAGTAGGGACTGGAACACTGAAGCTTTCTTT. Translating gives CASSRDWNTEAFF.

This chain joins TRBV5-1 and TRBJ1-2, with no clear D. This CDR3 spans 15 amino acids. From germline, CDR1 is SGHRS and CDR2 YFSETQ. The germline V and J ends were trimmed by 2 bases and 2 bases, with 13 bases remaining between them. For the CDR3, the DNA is TGCGCCAGCAGCTTAGGCCCGGGTCTCAACTATGGCTACACCTTC. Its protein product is CASSLGPGLNYGYTF.

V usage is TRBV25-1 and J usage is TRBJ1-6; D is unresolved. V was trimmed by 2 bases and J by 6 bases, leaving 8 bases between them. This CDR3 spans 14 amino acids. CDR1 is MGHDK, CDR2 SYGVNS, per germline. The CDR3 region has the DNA TGTGCCAGCAGTGAAAACTGGGCTAATTCACCCCTCCACTTT. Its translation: CASSENWANSPLHF.

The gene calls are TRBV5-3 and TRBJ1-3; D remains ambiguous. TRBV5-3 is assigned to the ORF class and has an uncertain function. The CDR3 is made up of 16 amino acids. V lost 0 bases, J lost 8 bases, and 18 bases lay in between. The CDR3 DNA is TGTGCCAGAAGCTTGGGTTTAATAAGAAGTACGGACACCATATATTTT. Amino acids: CARSLGLIRSTDTIYF.